The 14 T cell receptor beta chains given below trace back to one sample, sequenced in a study of HIV-infected children after antiretroviral therapy interruption. Unique molecular identifiers were included in an RNA-based 3' RACE TCR library. From the 3' RACE reads, TCRdb called clonotypes with MiXCR, one entry per CDR3 protein. The table includes about 89,000 distinct CDR3 sequences, around 6.9% detected once. Specified treatment: PENTA 11 planned treatment interruption arm or continuous ART arm. The sample here was CD45RA+ CD4+ T cells from PBMCs, pooled from several time points, taken from a donor given antiretroviral therapy, either interrupted or continuous. The subset here: naive CD4+ CD45RA+ CD45RO- T cells. The receptors were sampled from a pool of human donors with HIV.

The chain uses TRBV11-2 and TRBJ1-1; 7 nucleotides line up with TRBD1. The V gene's germline CDR1 is SGHAT and CDR2 FQNNGV. With 3 bases clipped from V and 0 bases from J, the junction kept 7 bases outside the gene matches. The CDR3 spans 16 residues. For the CDR3, the DNA is TGTGCCAGCAGCTTTGACAGGGCGGCCCTGAACACTGAAGCTTTCTTT. Translation: CASSFDRAALNTEAFF.

This clonotype was counted many times. V usage is TRBV5-5 and J usage is TRBJ2-2; D not certain. V gave up 2 bases and J gave up 0 bases, with 14 bases separating them. CDR1 is SGHKS, CDR2 YYEKEE, per germline (reference sequence). The CDR3 spans 17 residues. The CDR3 reads CASSLPLRPANTGELFF. The DNA for the CDR3 is TGTGCCAGCAGCTTACCCCTCAGGCCCGCGAACACCGGGGAGCTGTTTTTT. Supplemented by reference TRBV5-5 and TRBJ2-2, the full variable domain reads DAGVTQSPTHLIKTRGQQVTLRCSPISGHKSVSWYQQVLGQGPQFIFQYYEKEERGRGNFPDRFSARQFPNYSSELNVNALLLGDSALYLCASSLPLRPANTGELFFGEGSRLTVL.

This clonotype was seen only a few times. The chain uses TRBV29-1 and TRBJ2-1, with 7 nucleotides matching TRBD2. V lost 6 bases, J lost 10 bases, and 3 bases stayed unmatched. The CDR3 is 10 residues long. Germline V lookup: CDR1 SQVTM, CDR2 ANQGSEA. The CDR3 DNA reads as TGCAGCGTGGGGAGGGAAGAGCAGTTCTTC. It translates to CSVGREEQFF.

Ten or more counts support this clonotype. V usage is TRBV5-1 and J usage is TRBJ2-2; D not resolved. Trimming pared 0 bases from V and 0 bases from J, leaving 3 bases between. Germline V CDR1 and CDR2: SGHRS, YFSETQ. The CDR3 is made up of 14 amino acids. The DNA for the CDR3 is TGCGCCAGCAGCTTGGGACCGAACACCGGGGAGCTGTTTTTT. Translating it yields CASSLGPNTGELFF. The full variable domain, completed using reference TRBV5-1 and TRBJ2-2, is KAGVTQTPRYLIKTRGQQVTLSCSPISGHRSVSWYQQTPGQGLQFLFEYFSETQRNKGNFPGRFSGRQFSNSRSEMNVSTLELGDSALYLCASSLGPNTGELFFGEGSRLTVL.

This clonotype was counted at least ten times. The chain couples TRBV20-1 to TRBJ2-3, with TRBD2 as a possible D gene (6 bases). Looked up from germline, CDR1 is DFQATT and CDR2 is SNEGSKA (reference sequence). The V and J ends lost 4 bases and 4 bases respectively, with 12 bases between them. There are 13 residues in the CDR3. The CDR3: CSAKARGPDTQYF. Here the CDR3 DNA reads TGCAGTGCTAAAGCGCGGGGTCCAGATACGCAGTATTTT.

At least ten counts were recorded for this clonotype. V is TRBV5-6 and J is TRBJ2-1, with D perhaps TRBD2 (5 bases). This CDR3 is 15 amino acids long. V was cut by 0 bases and J by 0 bases, with 7 bases left in between. The V gene's germline CDR1 is SGHDT and CDR2 YYEEEE. The CDR3 region has the DNA TGTGCCAGCAGCTTGGGACTACGCTCCTACAATGAGCAGTTCTTC. Translated, it gives CASSLGLRSYNEQFF. Variable domain in full (rest from reference TRBV5-6 and TRBJ2-1): DAGVTQSPTHLIKTRGQQVTLRCSPKSGHDTVSWYQQALGQGPQFIFQYYEEEERQRGNFPDRFSGHQFPNYSSELNVNALLLGDSALYLCASSLGLRSYNEQFFGPGTRLTVL.

The chain has TRBV4-2 and TRBJ2-3; no firm D call. V was shortened by 2 bases and J by 3 bases, with 6 bases between the two germline ends. Germline V gene lookup returns CDR1 LGHNA and CDR2 YNFKEQ. CDR3 size: 13 residues. The CDR3 spells CASSQIRTDTQYF. CDR3 bases: TGTGCCAGCAGCCAAATTCGGACAGATACGCAGTATTTT.

The table lists this clonotype with many counts. The chain couples TRBV6-6 to TRBJ2-1, with 7 bases fitting TRBD1. This CDR3 is 14 amino acids long. Looked up from germline, CDR1 is MNHNY and CDR2 is SVGAGI (reference sequence). J gave up 9 bases and V 8 bases, and 13 bases lay outside the gene matches. The CDR3 is CASGDGQAYAEQFF. The DNA of the CDR3 is TGTGCCAGCGGTGATGGACAGGCCTATGCTGAGCAGTTCTTC.

Only a few counts were recorded for this clonotype. The chain couples TRBV25-1 to TRBJ2-2, with 9 bases lining up with TRBD1. V lost 4 bases to trimming and J lost 0 bases; unmatched junction nucleotides: 0. There are 15 residues in the CDR3. The germline gives CDR1 MGHDK, CDR2 SYGVNS. Written as DNA, the CDR3 is TGTGCCAGCAGTGGGACAGGGGCGAACACCGGGGAGCTGTTTTTT. This codes for CASSGTGANTGELFF.

There are many counts of this clonotype. This sequence joins TRBV20-1 and TRBJ1-4, with 7 bases fitting TRBD1. J gave up 5 bases and V 3 bases, and 3 bases lay outside the gene matches. CDR3 length equals 13 residues. Per the germline V gene, CDR1 is DFQATT and CDR2 is SNEGSKA (reference sequence). CDR3 DNA: TGCAGTGCTAGGAGACAGGGCAATGAAAAACTGTTTTTT. As protein: CSARRQGNEKLFF.

This clonotype was seen repeatedly, ten times or more. The gene calls are TRBV20-1 and TRBJ2-1; the D gene is possibly TRBD2 (6 bases). The V and J ends lost 6 bases and 0 bases respectively, with 18 bases between them. This CDR3 has 16 amino acids. Germline values: CDR1 DFQATT, CDR2 SNEGSKA (reference sequence). The CDR3 bases are TGCAGTGCCTATCCGGTTGCGGGGAGCTCCTACAATGAGCAGTTCTTC. Translating gives CSAYPVAGSSYNEQFF.

This clonotype appeared many times. The chain recombines TRBV20-1 with TRBJ1-5; TRBD1 aligns across 7 bases. There are 13 residues in the CDR3. Germline lookup yields CDR1 DFQATT and CDR2 SNEGSKA (reference sequence). J lost 5 bases, V lost 5 bases, and 6 bases had no gene match. CDR3 nucleotide sequence: TGCAGTGCTGAACGGGACAGCTATCAGCCCCAGCATTTT. Translating gives CSAERDSYQPQHF.

This clonotype was seen at least ten times. The chain joins TRBV3-1 to TRBJ2-3; D may be TRBD1 (5 bases). This CDR3 comprises 15 residues. Germline V gene sequence: CDR1 LGHDT, CDR2 YNNKEL (reference sequence). The V and J ends lost 0 bases and 5 bases respectively, with 12 bases between them. In DNA form, the CDR3 reads TGTGCCAGCAGCCAAGAAGGAAGCAGGGTAGATACGCAGTATTTT. The encoded protein is CASSQEGSRVDTQYF.

In its sample, this clonotype was seen a few times. The chain recombines TRBV5-6 with TRBJ2-1; D gene ambiguous. Germline-derived CDR1 and CDR2 are SGHDT and YYEEEE. V was shortened by 2 bases and J by 8 bases, with 5 bases between the two germline ends. This CDR3 region has 11 residues. CDR3 DNA: TGTGCCAGCAGCTTAGAGTATGAGCAGTTCTTC. Amino acid sequence: CASSLEYEQFF.